This TCR beta chain was captured by sequencing in a study of vaccination effects on CD4 cells after COVID-19. General observations from the study: Convalescent patients were scarce in the study, and it lacked early post-infection timepoints.

Antigen-specific CD4+ T cells were first expanded with viral peptide pools by the ViraFEST assay and only then sequenced. Culturing for around ten days preceded CD4+ T cell isolation. In the vaccine recipients, nucleocapsid antibodies were negative and there was no prior SARS-CoV-2 infection. Wells each received some 2.2 million PBMC, cultured with approximately 10 IU/ml IL-2 and 9.5 to 10 ug/ml peptides. Measured with immunoSEQ multiplex PCR; TCRdb has only the in-frame clones, and not every one. The sample shows around 45,000 clones, roughly four fifths of them seen only once. This clone was picked up one time. As yet, its antigen is unknown. V was shortened by 4 bases and J by 5 bases, with 11 bases between the two germline ends. CDR1 is KGHDR and CDR2 is SFDVKD in the germline V gene. This CDR3 contains 14 residues.

The V call is TRBV24-1, the J call TRBJ2-1, with D perhaps being TRBD1 or TRBD2 (5 bases each). The starting material was CD4+ T cells from PBMCs cultured with SARS-CoV-2 spike peptides, obtained before COVID-19 vaccination. The TCR was taken from a human donor who received a COVID-19 vaccine. The CDR3 loop is CATSDPGTNNEQFF. For the CDR3, the DNA is TGTGCCACCAGTGACCCGGGGACCAACAATGAGCAGTTCTTC.